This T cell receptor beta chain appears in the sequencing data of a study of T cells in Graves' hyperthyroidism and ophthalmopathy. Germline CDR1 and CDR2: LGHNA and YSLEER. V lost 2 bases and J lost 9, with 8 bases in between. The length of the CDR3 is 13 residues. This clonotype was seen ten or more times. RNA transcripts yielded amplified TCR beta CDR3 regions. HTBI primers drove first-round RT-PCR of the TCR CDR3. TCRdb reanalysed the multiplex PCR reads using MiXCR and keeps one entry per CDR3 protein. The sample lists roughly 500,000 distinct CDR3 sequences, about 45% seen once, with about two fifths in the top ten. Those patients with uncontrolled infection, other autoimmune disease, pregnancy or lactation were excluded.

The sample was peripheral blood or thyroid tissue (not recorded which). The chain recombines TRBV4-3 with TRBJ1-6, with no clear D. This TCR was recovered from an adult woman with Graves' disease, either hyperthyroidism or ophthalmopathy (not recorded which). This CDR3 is CASSQQQRSPLHF. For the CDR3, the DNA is TGCGCCAGCAGCCAACAACAGCGTTCACCCCTCCACTTT.